The 26 T cell receptor beta chains given below trace back to one sample, sequenced in a study of OX40 agonist ivuxolimab in advanced cancers. The method was immunoSEQ multiplex PCR; TCRdb's version includes in-frame clones alone and lacks a portion of them. The data hold about 23,000 clones, with around 79% observed a single time. Sequenced material: CD4+ or CD8+ T cells sorted from blood, taken in a trial of the OX40 agonist ivuxolimab. These receptors were collected from an adult with an advanced solid tumor such as melanoma, head and neck, liver or kidney cancer.

The chain couples TRBV18 to TRBJ1-1; TRBD1 matches at 7 bases. The V and J ends lost 2 bases and 7 bases, in that order; junction bases with no gene match: 4. Germline CDR1 and CDR2: KGHSH and LQKENI. The length of the CDR3 is 13 residues. The CDR3 reads CASSPAGGGEAFF. The DNA of the CDR3 is TGTGCCAGCTCACCAGCAGGGGGAGGTGAAGCTTTCTTT.

Judged by abundance, this clone is medium-sized. The chain is built from TRBV28 and TRBJ1-1; no firm D call. Trimming cost V 6 bases and J 1 base, with 9 bases left between them. CDR3 length: 13 amino acids. Germline CDR1 reads MDHEN; CDR2 reads SYDVKM. The CDR3 reads CASSTHSNTEAFF. The CDR3 bases are TGTGCCAGCAGCACACATTCGAACACTGAAGCTTTCTTT.

The chain is built from TRBV18 and TRBJ2-7; TRBD1 matches 9 bases. CDR1 and CDR2 (germline): KGHSH, LQKENI. This CDR3 contains 15 residues. The junction had 8 bases not matched to a gene; V was cut back by 6 bases and J by 2 bases. This CDR3 reads CASSLQGQGAYEQYF. The CDR3 DNA reads as TGTGCCAGCTCGCTACAGGGACAGGGAGCCTACGAGCAGTACTTC. The variable domain in full, completed from reference TRBV18 and TRBJ2-7, reads NAGVMQNPRHLVRRRGQEARLRCSPMKGHSHVYWYRQLPEEGLKFMVYLQKENIIDESGMPKERFSAEFPKEGPSILRIQQVVRGDSAAYFCASSLQGQGAYEQYFGPGTRLTVT.

This chain joins TRBV7-2 and TRBJ2-7; D ambiguous. The germline gives CDR1 SGHTA, CDR2 FQGNSA. The CDR3 contains 13 residues. V was trimmed by 2 bases and J by 5 bases, leaving 10 bases between them. Written as DNA, the CDR3 is TGTGCCAGCAGCTTAAGTAGGGTGGACGAGCAGTACTTC. It codes for CASSLSRVDEQYF.

The chain joins TRBV7-2 to TRBJ2-6, with a weak D call TRBD2 (5 bases). The V gene lost 6 bases and the J gene lost 0 bases, with 18 bases spanning the gap. CDR1 is SGHTA and CDR2 is FQGNSA in the germline V gene. This CDR3 comprises 18 residues. The CDR3 region has the DNA TGTGCCAGCAGACTAAAGGTGCTAGGACTCTCTGGGGCCAACGTCCTGACTTTC. Translating it yields CASRLKVLGLSGANVLTF.

V and J are TRBV5-1 and TRBJ1-3; D gene unclear. This CDR3 has 16 residues. Trimming shortened V by 4 bases and J by 3 bases, and 17 bases separated the two germline ends. The V gene's germline CDR1 is SGHRS and CDR2 YFSETQ. DNA of the CDR3: TGCGCCAGCAGCGCAGGTACTATGGCAAGTGGAAACACCATATATTTT. Protein: CASSAGTMASGNTIYF.

The CDR3 DNA reads as TGCAGCGTTGAAGAATGGCTCCGGGCCAACTATGGCTACACCTTC. The encoded protein is CSVEEWLRANYGYTF. J is TRBJ1-2 and V is TRBV29-1; the D is unclear. Germline lookup yields CDR1 SQVTM and CDR2 ANQGSEA. Trimming removed 0 bases at V and 2 bases at J, with 13 bases between. This CDR3 has 15 residues.

The chain links TRBV29-1 to TRBJ2-7; D is ambiguous. The germline V gene has CDR1 SQVTM and CDR2 ANQGSEA. The CDR3 sequence is 14 residues long. V was trimmed by 4 bases and J by 6 bases, leaving 19 bases between them. CDR3 loop: CSVGSDPALGEQYF. The DNA of the CDR3 is TGCAGCGTTGGGTCCGACCCGGCGCTTGGCGAGCAGTACTTC.

V is TRBV9 and J is TRBJ1-1; D is ambiguous. CDR3 length: 16 amino acids. The V end was cut by 4 bases, the J end by 0 bases, with 16 bases between. CDR1 SGDLS and CDR2 YYNGEE come from the germline V gene. The CDR3 region is CASSSPRGGLNTEAFF. CDR3 coding DNA: TGTGCCAGCAGCTCCCCCCGGGGTGGGTTGAACACTGAAGCTTTCTTT.

V and J are TRBV18 and TRBJ2-5; D remains unclear. From germline, CDR1 is KGHSH and CDR2 LQKENI. Trimming took 5 bases from V and 2 from J, leaving 9 bases between them. CDR3 length equals 13 residues. The CDR3 protein is CASSESQQETQYF. The CDR3 bases are TGTGCCAGCTCAGAATCTCAGCAAGAGACCCAGTACTTC.

For this clone: The junction shows a germline mismatch at one end, possibly a read error. The genes are TRBV7-7 and TRBJ2-5, with D possibly being TRBD1 or TRBD2 (6 bases each). CDR1 and CDR2 (germline): SSHAT, FNYEAQ (reference sequence). The CDR3 runs 14 residues. Written as DNA, the CDR3 is TGTGCTAGCAGCGAGTGGGGGGCAAGAGAGACCCAGTACTTC. Translating gives CASSEWGARETQYF.

The rearrangement joins TRBV5-4 to TRBJ1-2; D is ambiguous. This CDR3 spans 13 amino acids. The germline V gene has CDR1 SGHNT and CDR2 YYREEE (reference sequence). The V and J ends lost 6 bases and 4 bases respectively, with 13 bases between them. The CDR3 sequence: CASNMGGSYGYTF. In nucleotides, the CDR3 is TGTGCCAGCAACATGGGAGGGTCCTATGGCTACACCTTC.

This clone was seen a single time. The chain couples TRBV7-2 to TRBJ2-4; D is ambiguous. With 5 bases removed from V and 1 base from J, the gap between germline ends came to 12 bases. Germline CDR1 is SGHTA and CDR2 is FQGNSA. The CDR3 spans 15 residues. The CDR3: CASSAPAAAKNIQYF. The DNA for the CDR3 is TGTGCCAGCAGCGCCCCTGCCGCTGCCAAAAACATTCAGTACTTC. Drawing the rest from reference TRBV7-2 and TRBJ2-4, the complete variable domain is GAGVSQSPSNKVTEKGKDVELRCDPISGHTALYWYRQSLGQGLEFLIYFQGNSAPDKSGLPSDRFSAERTGGSVSTLTIQRTQQEDSAVYLCASSAPAAAKNIQYFGAGTRLSVL.

The chain recombines TRBV5-1 with TRBJ2-7, with 7 bases matching TRBD1. CDR3 length equals 14 residues. Germline CDR1 and CDR2: SGHRS and YFSETQ. V trimming: 4 bases; J trimming: 8 bases; junction bases outside the gene matches: 12. CDR3 bases: TGCGCCAGCAGCGTTACAGGGGACGGTATGCAGCAGTACTTC. Translation: CASSVTGDGMQQYF.

The rearrangement uses TRBV5-6 and TRBJ2-1; 8 bases map to TRBD2. Germline assignment: CDR1 SGHDT and CDR2 YYEEEE. The junction had 12 bases not matched to a gene; V was cut back by 0 bases and J by 4 bases. This CDR3 is 18 amino acids long. CDR3 nucleotides: TGTGCCAGCAGCTTGGGTGCGGGAGAAGCGGGGGATTACAATGAGCAGTTCTTC. This translates into CASSLGAGEAGDYNEQFF.

In this sample, this clone turned up once. The rearrangement joins TRBV5-6 to TRBJ2-2; TRBD2 matches at 9 bases. Germline V lookup: CDR1 SGHDT, CDR2 YYEEEE. V gave up 1 base and J gave up 5 bases; unmatched junction bases: 6. The CDR3 contains 16 residues. The CDR3 spells CASSLSGTSRTGELFF. The CDR3 nucleotides read TGTGCCAGCAGCTTGTCCGGGACTAGCAGGACCGGGGAGCTGTTTTTT.

The rearrangement uses TRBV7-8 and TRBJ1-5, with unresolved D. Trimming stripped 5 bases from V and 7 bases from J, with 15 bases between. The CDR3 contains 14 residues. From germline, CDR1 is SGHVS and CDR2 FQNEAQ. CDR3: CASSPQEGSQPQHF. The CDR3 DNA sequence: TGTGCCAGCAGCCCCCAGGAGGGATCCCAGCCCCAGCATTTT.

The CDR3 loop is CASKWPGQHTEAFF. The CDR3 DNA is TGTGCCAGTAAATGGCCGGGACAGCACACTGAAGCTTTCTTT. The V and J genes are TRBV19 and TRBJ1-1, with 7 nucleotides matching TRBD1. V dropped 7 bases and J dropped 3; count of bases not matched to a gene: 8. Germline V gives CDR1 LNHDA, CDR2 SQIVND (reference sequence). The CDR3 sequence is 14 residues long.

This clone came up a few times. This chain connects TRBV4-3 to TRBJ1-1; D uncertain. Per the germline V gene, CDR1 is LGHNA and CDR2 is YSLEER. V was cut by 6 bases and J by 1 base, with 9 bases left in between. This CDR3 is built from 13 residues. This CDR3 reads CASSRDRNTEAFF. In nucleotides, the CDR3 is TGCGCCAGCAGTCGGGATCGGAACACTGAAGCTTTCTTT.

V is TRBV5-8 and J is TRBJ2-7, with a possible D match to TRBD1 (7 bases). The length of the CDR3 is 15 residues. V was cut by 2 bases and J by 3 bases, with 15 bases left in between. Germline CDR1 SGHTS, CDR2 YDEGEE. CDR3 region: CASSFNGQGGYEQYF. CDR3 in DNA: TGTGCCAGCAGCTTTAATGGCCAGGGGGGCTACGAGCAGTACTTC.

This clone turned up a few times. The chain carries TRBV28 and TRBJ1-5; D is uncertain. Germline lookup yields CDR1 MDHEN and CDR2 SYDVKM. V was shortened by 2 bases and J by 11 bases, with 10 bases between the two germline ends. CDR3 size: 12 residues. The CDR3 DNA sequence: TGTGCCAGCAGTTTACCCATCCGAGCCCAGCATTTT. Translating it yields CASSLPIRAQHF.

This rearrangement joins TRBV28 to TRBJ2-5, with D unresolved. The J call may be in error: the DNA end matches TRBJ2-7 better. CDR1 MDHEN and CDR2 SYDVKM come from the germline V gene. The CDR3 runs 13 residues. CDR3 bases: TGTGCCAGCAGGATTGGGGTGTTATACGAGCAGTACTTC. This gives the protein CASRIGVLYEQYF.

The rearrangement joins TRBV18 to TRBJ2-5; the match to TRBD2 covers 10 bases. After removal of 0 bases from V and 5 bases from J, the junction contained 6 bases not matched to a gene. The CDR3 has 16 residues. In germline, CDR1 is KGHSH, CDR2 LQKENI. The CDR3 DNA reads as TGTGCCAGCTCACCACCCGGCCTAGCGGGGGCGGAGACCCAGTACTTC. It codes for CASSPPGLAGAETQYF.

This chain links TRBV4-1 with TRBJ2-7; D gene unclear. V lost 6 bases and J lost 0, with 12 bases in between. This CDR3 contains 14 residues. The germline V gene encodes CDR1 MGHRA and CDR2 YSYEKL. This CDR3 is CASSRVQSSYEQYF. CDR3 coding DNA: TGCGCCAGCAGTCGGGTACAAAGCTCCTACGAGCAGTACTTC.

The V and J genes are TRBV16 and TRBJ1-1; D is uncertain. CDR1 KGHSY and CDR2 FQNENV come from the germline V gene. CDR3 length: 13 amino acids. Trimming took 0 bases from V and 3 from J, leaving 5 bases between them. This CDR3 is CASSQSGDTEAFF. DNA for the CDR3: TGTGCCAGCAGCCAATCTGGGGACACTGAAGCTTTCTTT.

CDR3 amino acids: CASSLAQGAGTEAFF. The CDR3 DNA reads as TGTGCCAGCAGCTTAGCGCAGGGGGCAGGGACTGAAGCTTTCTTT. The chain carries TRBV7-8 and TRBJ1-1; 8 bases agree with TRBD1. This CDR3 has 15 residues. Looked up from germline, CDR1 is SGHVS and CDR2 is FQNEAQ. V was pared by 0 bases and J by 5 bases, with 5 bases of the junction left unmatched. Full variable domain (missing parts from reference TRBV7-8 and TRBJ1-1): GAGVSQSPRYKVAKRGQDVALRCDPISGHVSLFWYQQALGQGPEFLTYFQNEAQLDKSGLPSDRFFAERPEGSVSTLKIQRTQQEDSAVYLCASSLAQGAGTEAFFGQGTRLTVV.